This is a list of T cell receptor beta chains from one sample in a study of patients and donors after allogeneic stem cell transplantation. TCRdb re-analysed the RT-PCR reads in MiXCR, keeping a single row per CDR3 protein. The table includes more than 850,000 distinct CDR3 sequences, approximately 18% detected once. The sequencing sample was made of blood, either unsorted or a sorted T cell fraction (not recorded which). The receptors stem from a human donor who was either an allogeneic HSCT recipient or a stem cell or donor lymphocyte infusion donor (not recorded which). It is not recorded whose cells these are; they may come from a transplant donor. The CDR3 runs from the conserved cysteine through the conserved F or W. Fields, in order: J gene, V gene, clone size, D gene, CDR3 DNA, CDR3 protein. D genes are given only for firm matches. Clone size is shown for a subset of rows, as once, few, many or a class of expanded clone.

J gene: TRBJ2-3
V gene: TRBV14
clone size: .
D gene: .
CDR3 DNA: TGTGCCAGCAGCCCCCGACCATCCAAGGTGGGGGATACGCAGTATTTT
CDR3 protein: CASSPRPSKVGDTQYF

J gene: TRBJ1-5
V gene: TRBV7-9
clone size: few
D gene: .
CDR3 DNA: TGTGCCAGCAGCCAATATTCCGGTCTGGAGGGCAATCAGCCCCAGCATTTT
CDR3 protein: CASSQYSGLEGNQPQHF

J gene: TRBJ2-2
V gene: TRBV24-1
clone size: .
D gene: .
CDR3 DNA: TGTGCCACCAGCGATGGCGGCGGGGAGCTGTTTTTT
CDR3 protein: CATSDGGGELFF

J gene: TRBJ1-1
V gene: TRBV27
clone size: few
D gene: TRBD1
CDR3 DNA: TGTGCCAGCAGTTTACCGGGACAGGACGCTTTCTTT
CDR3 protein: CASSLPGQDAFF

J gene: TRBJ2-2
V gene: TRBV5-1
clone size: .
D gene: .
CDR3 DNA: TGCGCCAGCAGCTTGGAGACAGTAAACACCGGGGAGCTGTTTTTT
CDR3 protein: CASSLETVNTGELFF

J gene: TRBJ2-7
V gene: TRBV29-1
clone size: few
D gene: .
CDR3 DNA: TGCAGCGTTACGTTTACCGGGTCCTTCTACGAGCAGTACTTC
CDR3 protein: CSVTFTGSFYEQYF

J gene: TRBJ2-7
V gene: TRBV12-3/TRBV12-4
clone size: .
D gene: TRBD2
CDR3 DNA: TGTGCTAGCAGTTTCTGGCTAGCGGGAGCCTACGAGCAGTACTTC
CDR3 protein: CASSFWLAGAYEQYF

J gene: TRBJ1-1
V gene: TRBV7-2
clone size: few
D gene: .
CDR3 DNA: TGTGCCAGCCACCCGTGGGGGCCTGAGAACACTGAAGCTTTCTTT
CDR3 protein: CASHPWGPENTEAFF

J gene: TRBJ2-5
V gene: TRBV5-1
clone size: few
D gene: TRBD1
CDR3 DNA: TGCGCCAGCAGCTTCCCTACGGTTAGGGACAGGGATAAAGAGACCCAGTACTTC
CDR3 protein: CASSFPTVRDRDKETQYF

J gene: TRBJ2-7
V gene: TRBV24-1
clone size: few
D gene: .
CDR3 DNA: TGTGCCACCAGTTCCTACGAGCAGTACTTC
CDR3 protein: CATSSYEQYF

J gene: TRBJ2-2
V gene: TRBV12-3/TRBV12-4
clone size: few
D gene: TRBD2
CDR3 DNA: TGTGCCAGCAGTACACGACGGACTAGGCTCGGTACCGGGGAGCTGTTTTTT
CDR3 protein: CASSTRRTRLGTGELFF

J gene: TRBJ2-2
V gene: TRBV27
clone size: .
D gene: .
CDR3 DNA: TGTGCCAGCAGGGTACAGGGAGGATCCGGGGAGCTGTTTTTT
CDR3 protein: CASRVQGGSGELFF

J gene: TRBJ2-3
V gene: TRBV7-9
clone size: few
D gene: .
CDR3 DNA: TGTGCCAGCACCCCCTCTAGGAAGCGGCGCACAGATACGCAGTATTTT
CDR3 protein: CASTPSRKRRTDTQYF

J gene: TRBJ1-1
V gene: TRBV19
clone size: .
D gene: TRBD1
CDR3 DNA: TGTGCCAGTAGTTCGGACAGGGAAACTGAAGCTTTCTTT
CDR3 protein: CASSSDRETEAFF

J gene: TRBJ2-7
V gene: TRBV20-1
clone size: .
D gene: .
CDR3 DNA: TGCAGTGCTAGAGACTCTTTAACGGGACCCAACATGATGAGCTCCTACGAGCAGTACTTC
CDR3 protein: CSARDSLTGPNMMSSYEQYF

J gene: TRBJ1-1
V gene: TRBV9
clone size: .
D gene: .
CDR3 DNA: TGTGCCAGCAGTGGAGAGAATGAAGCTTTCTTT
CDR3 protein: CASSGENEAFF

J gene: TRBJ1-1
V gene: TRBV20-1
clone size: few
D gene: .
CDR3 DNA: TGCAGTGCTAGAGGTCCACCTTTGGGGTACACTGAAGCTTTCTTT
CDR3 protein: CSARGPPLGYTEAFF

J gene: TRBJ2-2
V gene: TRBV7-9
clone size: many
D gene: .
CDR3 DNA: TGTGCCAGCAGCTCTGGAACAGGAACCGGGGAGCTGTTTTTT
CDR3 protein: CASSSGTGTGELFF

J gene: TRBJ2-7
V gene: TRBV12-5
clone size: .
D gene: .
CDR3 DNA: TGTGCTAGTGGTTTGGCCCCCTTCGGCTCTAGGTTCAGCTCCTACGAGCAGTACTTC
CDR3 protein: CASGLAPFGSRFSSYEQYF

J gene: TRBJ1-1
V gene: TRBV29-1
clone size: .
D gene: .
CDR3 DNA: TGCAGCAGCGTCCCAACGGACCCCCAAGCTTTCTTT
CDR3 protein: CSSVPTDPQAFF

J gene: TRBJ1-4
V gene: TRBV5-1
clone size: few
D gene: .
CDR3 DNA: TGCGCCAGCGGGGGCGGGGCAACTAATGAAAAACTGTTTTTT
CDR3 protein: CASGGGATNEKLFF

J gene: TRBJ1-1
V gene: TRBV6-5
clone size: few
D gene: .
CDR3 DNA: TGTGCCAGCAGTTCCGATAACCGCTGGTCTTCTGAAGCTTTCTTT
CDR3 protein: CASSSDNRWSSEAFF

J gene: TRBJ2-1
V gene: TRBV25-1
clone size: few
D gene: .
CDR3 DNA: TGTGCCAGCACCCCAGGGAATGAGCAGTTCTTC
CDR3 protein: CASTPGNEQFF

J gene: TRBJ2-2
V gene: TRBV11-2
clone size: .
D gene: TRBD2
CDR3 DNA: TGTGCCAGCAGCCCGAGCGATCTACTAGCGGGGGGGCCCGGGGAGCTGTTTTTT
CDR3 protein: CASSPSDLLAGGPGELFF

J gene: TRBJ2-7
V gene: TRBV6-5
clone size: .
D gene: .
CDR3 DNA: TGTGCCAGCAGTTACTCCCCGGGGAAGAACTACGAGCAGTACTTC
CDR3 protein: CASSYSPGKNYEQYF

J gene: TRBJ2-2
V gene: TRBV13
clone size: few
D gene: .
CDR3 DNA: TGTGCCAGCAGCTTAATCGGGGAGTATACCGGGGAGCTGTTTTTT
CDR3 protein: CASSLIGEYTGELFF

J gene: TRBJ2-1
V gene: TRBV5-1
clone size: few
D gene: .
CDR3 DNA: TGCGCCAGCAGTTACGAAGGGCCCAATGAGCAGTTCTTC
CDR3 protein: CASSYEGPNEQFF

J gene: TRBJ2-7
V gene: TRBV2
clone size: few
D gene: .
CDR3 DNA: TGTGCCAGCAGTGAAGAGCTCATCCCCGAGCAGTACTTC
CDR3 protein: CASSEELIPEQYF

J gene: TRBJ1-1
V gene: TRBV19
clone size: .
D gene: .
CDR3 DNA: TGTGCCAGTAGAATGAAGGGGAACACTGAAGCTTTCTTT
CDR3 protein: CASRMKGNTEAFF

J gene: TRBJ2-3
V gene: TRBV7-9
clone size: .
D gene: TRBD1
CDR3 DNA: TGTGCCAGCAGCTTGTCCAGGGGGTCAGATACGCAGTATTTT
CDR3 protein: CASSLSRGSDTQYF

J gene: TRBJ2-5
V gene: TRBV4-2
clone size: .
D gene: TRBD1
CDR3 DNA: TGTGCCAGCAGCCAGGACAGGGATGGAGAGACCCAGTACTTC
CDR3 protein: CASSQDRDGETQYF

J gene: TRBJ2-1
V gene: TRBV11-1
clone size: few
D gene: .
CDR3 DNA: TGTGCCAGCAGCTTAGATGGGATCGGGCGGTTCTTC
CDR3 protein: CASSLDGIGRFF

J gene: TRBJ1-1
V gene: TRBV12-3/TRBV12-4
clone size: .
D gene: .
CDR3 DNA: TGTGCCAGCAGTTTACACAGAACGAACACTGAAGCTTTCTTT
CDR3 protein: CASSLHRTNTEAFF

J gene: TRBJ2-4
V gene: TRBV11-2
clone size: few
D gene: TRBD2
CDR3 DNA: TGTGCCAGCAGCTTAGAGGGCCCGGGACTAGCGGCCACAAACATTCAGTACTTC
CDR3 protein: CASSLEGPGLAATNIQYF

J gene: TRBJ2-4
V gene: TRBV7-2
clone size: few
D gene: .
CDR3 DNA: TGTGCCAGCAGCTTAGACGGGGCCAATATTCAGTACTTC
CDR3 protein: CASSLDGANIQYF

J gene: TRBJ1-3
V gene: TRBV12-3/TRBV12-4
clone size: .
D gene: .
CDR3 DNA: TGTGCCAGCAGTTTAACCGAATCTGGAAACACCATATATTTT
CDR3 protein: CASSLTESGNTIYF